A single sample gave rise to the 21 T cell receptor beta chains below, sequenced in a study of shared clonotypes between healthy human individuals. The method was immunoSEQ multiplex PCR; TCRdb's version includes in-frame clones alone and lacks a portion of them. The top ten clones hold roughly 2% of a sample with about 680,000 clones, less than 80% of them seen once. Sequencing was performed on memory CD4+ T cells sorted from blood. Subset denoted: CD45RA-negative fraction. The receptors shown here come from a woman aged 25 to 45 in good health.

The rearrangement joins TRBV2 to TRBJ2-1; D may be TRBD1 (5 bases). V gave up 3 bases and J gave up 3 bases, with 12 bases separating them. The CDR3 is made up of 15 amino acids. Looked up from germline, CDR1 is SNHLY and CDR2 is FYNNEI. The CDR3 spells CASSELGASYNEQFF. The CDR3 DNA reads as TGTGCCAGCAGTGAGTTAGGGGCAAGCTACAATGAGCAGTTCTTC.

The chain uses TRBV28 and TRBJ2-1, with 9 bases matching TRBD2. This CDR3 is 15 amino acids long. Germline V CDR1 and CDR2: MDHEN, SYDVKM. V was pared by 5 bases and J by 6 bases, with 8 bases of the junction left unmatched. Here the CDR3 DNA reads TGTGCCAGCAGTGTCTCAGCGGGAGGTATCAATGAGCAGTTCTTC. Amino acids: CASSVSAGGINEQFF. The full variable domain, rest sourced from reference TRBV28 and TRBJ2-1, is DVKVTQSSRYLVKRTGEKVFLECVQDMDHENMFWYRQDPGLGLRLIYFSYDVKMKEKGDIPEGYSVSREKKERFSLILESASTNQTSMYLCASSVSAGGINEQFFGPGTRLTVL.

The rearrangement joins TRBV11-2 to TRBJ2-3; D remains unclear. The germline CDR1 and CDR2 sequences are SGHAT and FQNNGV. The CDR3 sequence is 13 residues long. With 5 bases removed from V and 2 bases from J, the gap between germline ends came to 8 bases. CDR3 amino acids: CASSRTDTDTQYF. The CDR3 DNA is TGTGCCAGCAGCCGTACTGACACAGATACGCAGTATTTT.

The chain combines TRBV5-4 with TRBJ2-3, with D hard to call. This CDR3 comprises 13 residues. The V and J ends lost 4 bases and 2 bases respectively, with 8 bases between them. Germline CDR1 SGHNT, CDR2 YYREEE (reference sequence). CDR3 sequence (DNA): TGTGCCAGCAGCCCGACCTACACAGATACGCAGTATTTT. Protein: CASSPTYTDTQYF.

Many counts were recorded for this clone. The chain carries TRBV6-1 and TRBJ2-4; D call uncertain. The CDR3 spans 15 residues. Germline V CDR1 and CDR2: MNHNS, SASEGT. V was cut by 3 bases and J by 6 bases, with 15 bases left in between. CDR3 region: CASSDRTSGINIQYF. CDR3 bases: TGTGCCAGCAGTGATCGGACGTCCGGAATAAACATTCAGTACTTC.

This chain joins TRBV16 and TRBJ2-1; no definite D call. The CDR3 has 17 amino acids. With 7 bases removed from V and 1 base from J, the gap between germline ends came to 20 bases. Germline V lookup: CDR1 KGHSY, CDR2 FQNENV. CDR3 loop: CASTVLSLSKSYNEQFF. As DNA, the CDR3 is TGTGCCAGCACCGTTCTTTCCCTTTCTAAATCCTACAATGAGCAGTTCTTC.

This sequence joins TRBV25-1 and TRBJ2-1; D unclear. The CDR3 totals 13 residues. V shed 6 bases and J shed 3 bases, with 9 bases lying between them. Germline lookup yields CDR1 MGHDK and CDR2 SYGVNS. CDR3: CASSSGFYNEQFF. CDR3 DNA sequence: TGTGCCAGCAGCTCCGGCTTCTACAATGAGCAGTTCTTC.

The chain employs TRBV14 and TRBJ1-5, with D possibly TRBD1 on 5 matching bases. Germline V gene lookup returns CDR1 SGHDN and CDR2 FVKESK. The CDR3 totals 12 residues. The V end lost 2 bases, the J end lost 12 bases, and 11 bases lay between the germline ends. DNA of the CDR3: TGTGCCAGCAGCCAAAACGACAGACGCCAGCATTTT. Translation gives CASSQNDRRQHF.

DNA of the CDR3: TGTGCCAGCAGCTTTTTCTGGGACTACGAGCAGTACTTC. Protein product: CASSFFWDYEQYF. This chain connects TRBV7-2 to TRBJ2-7; D unresolved. V was clipped by 3 bases and J by 3 bases, with 9 bases between them. The CDR3 runs 13 residues. Germline CDR1 reads SGHTA; CDR2 reads FQGNSA.

This chain links TRBV18 with TRBJ2-6; the D is unclear. The CDR3 contains 16 residues. Germline V gene sequence: CDR1 KGHSH, CDR2 LQKENI. V was trimmed by 2 bases and J by 0 bases, leaving 8 bases between them. CDR3 sequence reads: CASSPFADSGANVLTF. Here the CDR3 DNA reads TGTGCCAGCTCACCATTCGCGGACTCTGGGGCCAACGTCCTGACTTTC.

The chain recombines TRBV29-1 with TRBJ1-1; D is uncertain. Germline-derived CDR1 and CDR2 are SQVTM and ANQGSEA. The CDR3 contains 14 residues. Trimming took 4 bases from V and 1 from J, leaving 13 bases between them. CDR3 DNA: TGCAGCGTTGCAACGGAGGTGTCGAACACTGAAGCTTTCTTT. Translation gives CSVATEVSNTEAFF.

With regard to this clone: The sample contains more than one DNA sequence encoding this CDR3. This chain links TRBV4-1 with TRBJ2-1; 11 positions agree with TRBD2. The CDR3 extends over 15 amino acids. Germline values: CDR1 MGHRA, CDR2 YSYEKL. After removal of 4 bases from V and 4 bases from J, the junction contained 3 bases not matched to a gene. The CDR3 protein is CASSPGLADYNEQFF. The CDR3 DNA sequence: TGCGCCAGCAGCCCGGGACTAGCGGATTACAATGAGCAGTTCTTC.

The chain is built from TRBV2 and TRBJ2-7; 7 nucleotides align to TRBD1. Trimming at V came to 8 bases and at J to 2 bases, leaving 0 bases not matched to a gene. The germline CDR1 and CDR2 sequences are SNHLY and FYNNEI. The CDR3 has 11 amino acids. CDR3 in amino acids: CASQGAYEQYF. The CDR3 DNA follows: TGTGCCAGCCAGGGGGCCTACGAGCAGTACTTC.

The chain has TRBV5-5 and TRBJ1-2; D might be TRBD1 (5 bases). The CDR3 consists of 15 residues. Germline values: CDR1 SGHKS, CDR2 YYEKEE (reference sequence). V lost 2 bases to trimming and J lost 2 bases, with 13 bases between them. The CDR3 DNA sequence: TGTGCCAGCAGCTTAATTGCAGGGTGGAACTATGGCTACACCTTC. It yields the protein CASSLIAGWNYGYTF.

The rearrangement uses TRBV5-1 and TRBJ2-3; D perhaps matches TRBD1 (6 bases). V lost 4 bases and J 0 bases, leaving 15 bases between the germline ends. The germline V gene encodes CDR1 SGHRS and CDR2 YFSETQ. This CDR3 contains 16 residues. The CDR3 sequence: CASSVAQGSSTDTQYF. The CDR3 coding sequence is TGCGCCAGCAGCGTAGCACAGGGCTCAAGCACAGATACGCAGTATTTT.

This clone occurred a few times. The chain joins TRBV2 to TRBJ1-4; TRBD1 agrees at 9 bases. Germline lookup yields CDR1 SNHLY and CDR2 FYNNEI. The CDR3 loop spans 13 amino acids. J was trimmed by 8 bases and V by 6 bases; bases with no gene match: 4. CDR3 nucleotides: TGTGCCAGCAGCGGGACAGGGAGAGAAAAACTGTTTTTT. Translation gives CASSGTGREKLFF.

The gene calls are TRBV19 and TRBJ1-3; D gene uncertain. Germline lookup yields CDR1 LNHDA and CDR2 SQIVND (reference sequence). Trimming removed 7 bases from V and 0 bases from J, with 7 bases in between. This CDR3 spans 13 amino acids. The CDR3 region has the DNA TGTGCCAGTACCCGAACCTCTGGAAACACCATATATTTT. Translation gives CASTRTSGNTIYF.

The genes are TRBV28 and TRBJ1-2; tentatively, D is TRBD1 (6 bases). The length of the CDR3 is 12 residues. Germline lookup yields CDR1 MDHEN and CDR2 SYDVKM. The germline V and J ends were trimmed by 4 bases and 13 bases, with 16 bases remaining between them. The DNA of the CDR3 is TGTGCCAGCAGTTCGGGACATTATCCCCCCACCTTC. It yields the protein CASSSGHYPPTF.

This clone occurred a few times. Here the CDR3 reads CASSGGFLAKNIQYF. The CDR3 DNA follows: TGTGCCAGCAGTGGAGGCTTCCTAGCCAAAAACATTCAGTACTTC. V gene TRBV2 combines with J gene TRBJ2-4; D unresolved. The CDR3 contains 15 residues. Trimming pared 4 bases from V and 0 bases from J, leaving 10 bases between. Germline V gene lookup returns CDR1 SNHLY and CDR2 FYNNEI.

This clone was counted between two and nine times. V usage is TRBV28 and J usage is TRBJ1-5; D gene uncertain. V was shortened by 3 bases and J by 0 bases, with 18 bases between the two germline ends. The CDR3 is 18 amino acids. Per germline, CDR1 MDHEN and CDR2 SYDVKM. The CDR3 is CASSFVATFVYSNQPQHF. The CDR3 DNA follows: TGTGCCAGCAGTTTTGTTGCGACATTCGTATATAGCAATCAGCCCCAGCATTTT.

The chain is built from TRBV9 and TRBJ2-2, with 9 bases lining up with TRBD2. CDR1 is SGDLS and CDR2 is YYNGEE in the germline V gene. Trimming at V came to 4 bases and at J to 5 bases, leaving 9 bases not matched to a gene. The length of the CDR3 is 16 residues. The CDR3: CASSTQPGLATGELFF. The CDR3 DNA is TGTGCCAGCAGCACTCAACCGGGACTAGCAACCGGGGAGCTGTTTTTT.